These 31 T cell receptor beta chains share one sample of origin, sequenced in a study of cytomegalovirus exposure and HLA in healthy donors. Amplification used 60 Vbeta primers and 13 Jbeta primers. TCRdb's copy holds only in-frame clones and misses some; the assay was immunoSEQ multiplex PCR. The table has around 150,000 clones, about 76% seen once. The sample comprised PBMCs. These receptors were taken from a human donor in good health.

This chain joins TRBV6-1 and TRBJ2-1; the D gene is possibly TRBD2 (6 bases). V was cut by 1 base and J by 0 bases, with 7 bases left in between. There are 15 residues in the CDR3. Germline CDR1 and CDR2: MNHNS and SASEGT. In nucleotides, the CDR3 is TGTGCCAGCAGTGAAGAGGACTACTCCTACAATGAGCAGTTCTTC. This translates into CASSEEDYSYNEQFF.

V usage is TRBV6-5 and J usage is TRBJ2-7; a possible D gene is TRBD2 (7 bases). Germline lookup yields CDR1 MNHEY and CDR2 SVGAGI. The CDR3 spans 14 residues. V lost 2 bases to trimming and J lost 7 bases, with 15 bases between them. The CDR3 spells CASSYRAGAGEQYF. CDR3 coding DNA: TGTGCCAGCAGTTACCGTGCGGGGGCGGGTGAGCAGTACTTC.

The chain carries TRBV4-3 and TRBJ1-3, with D tentatively TRBD1 (6 bases). The CDR3 is 17 amino acids. Trimming left V 0 bases short and J 1 base short, with 13 bases between. CDR1 and CDR2 (germline): LGHNA, YSLEER. CDR3 DNA: TGCGCCAGCAGCCAAGATAGTGGGGGGGCGTCTGGAAACACCATATATTTT. It is translated as CASSQDSGGASGNTIYF.

This clone was seen a handful of times. This chain links TRBV14 with TRBJ2-7; TRBD1 might be the D (5 bases). This CDR3 has 14 residues. CDR1 and CDR2 from the germline V gene are SGHDN and FVKESK. The ends were cut back, 3 bases at V and 6 bases at J, with 15 bases in the middle. The CDR3: CASSQKGAPLEQYF. CDR3 in DNA: TGTGCCAGCAGCCAGAAAGGGGCGCCTCTCGAGCAGTACTTC.

The chain joins TRBV5-4 to TRBJ2-2; D perhaps matches TRBD2 (6 bases). Trimming took off 4 bases at V and 5 bases at J, with 9 bases between the two ends. Germline-derived CDR1 and CDR2 are SGHNT and YYREEE (reference sequence). The CDR3 is 13 residues long. This chain's CDR3 is CASSGGETGELFF. As DNA, the CDR3 is TGTGCCAGCAGCGGAGGGGAAACCGGGGAGCTGTTTTTT.

This chain joins TRBV19 and TRBJ2-2; D may be TRBD2 (5 bases). V dropped 2 bases and J dropped 6 bases, with 13 bases sitting between them. The CDR3 is made up of 15 amino acids. The V gene's germline CDR1 is LNHDA and CDR2 SQIVND (reference sequence). The CDR3 reads CASSIITSMAGELFF. The CDR3 DNA reads as TGTGCCAGTAGTATAATTACTAGTATGGCCGGGGAGCTGTTTTTT.

The count of this clone is one. The CDR3: CASIVSGSTYEQYF. The DNA of the CDR3 is TGTGCCAGCATTGTTAGCGGGAGTACGTACGAGCAGTACTTC. This chain joins TRBV28 and TRBJ2-7; 9 bases agree with TRBD2. Germline loops: CDR1 MDHEN, CDR2 SYDVKM. After removal of 7 bases from V and 4 bases from J, the junction contained 8 bases not matched to a gene. CDR3 length: 14 residues.

This clone was observed a few times. The chain employs TRBV19 and TRBJ1-6; D call uncertain. V was clipped by 10 bases and J by 13 bases, with 20 bases between them. The CDR3 sequence is 13 residues long. The V gene's germline CDR1 is LNHDA and CDR2 SQIVND (reference sequence). The CDR3 nucleotides are TGTGCCACCTCAACGGGAACAAGGGCTCCCCTCCACTTT. This encodes CATSTGTRAPLHF.

The chain has TRBV5-1 and TRBJ2-5; 10 bases agree with TRBD2. This CDR3 has 13 residues. V lost 5 bases, J lost 5 bases, and 3 bases stayed unmatched. Per the germline V gene, CDR1 is SGHRS and CDR2 is YFSETQ. The CDR3 sequence: CASRPSGSETQYF. In DNA form, the CDR3 reads TGCGCCAGCAGGCCTAGCGGGAGTGAGACCCAGTACTTC.

The chain recombines TRBV6-5 with TRBJ2-5, with 7 bases matching TRBD1. This CDR3 is built from 11 residues. Germline V gives CDR1 MNHEY, CDR2 SVGAGI. The CDR3 DNA reads TGTGCTACCGGGACAGTCGAGGAGCAGTACTTC. Amino acids: CATGTVEEQYF.

The chain has TRBV6-1 and TRBJ1-2, with unresolved D. This CDR3 region has 13 residues. Germline CDR1 is MNHNS and CDR2 is SASEGT. Trimming took 3 bases from V and 2 from J, leaving 7 bases between them. The CDR3 region is CASSDRRNYGYTF. CDR3 coding DNA: TGTGCCAGCAGTGATCGCAGAAACTATGGCTACACCTTC.

The V call is TRBV20-1, the J call TRBJ2-2, with TRBD2 as a possible D gene (6 bases). The CDR3 spans 11 residues. Trimming stripped 3 bases from V and 7 bases from J, with 6 bases between. Germline loops: CDR1 DFQATT, CDR2 SNEGSKA (reference sequence). The CDR3 DNA sequence: TGCAGTGCTAGGACTAGCGGGGAGCTGTTTTTT. Translation: CSARTSGELFF.

This clone was seen more than once but under ten times. This sequence joins TRBV19 and TRBJ1-4; D remains unclear. The CDR3 has 14 residues. Trimming took off 6 bases at V and 14 bases at J, with 22 bases between the two ends. CDR1 and CDR2 (germline): LNHDA, SQIVND (reference sequence). CDR3 bases: TGTGCCAGTAGCTCGGGTACGGGGAGGTTATTGCTGTTTTTT. Translated: CASSSGTGRLLLFF.

V gene TRBV18 combines with J gene TRBJ2-5, with 9 bases fitting TRBD1. The length of the CDR3 is 15 residues. CDR1 KGHSH and CDR2 LQKENI come from the germline V gene. J lost 5 bases, V lost 3 bases, and 7 bases had no gene match. CDR3 nucleotide sequence: TGTGCCAGCTCACCCACTCATACAGGGGGCGAGACCCAGTACTTC. Encoded protein: CASSPTHTGGETQYF. Using reference TRBV18 and TRBJ2-5 for the parts outside the CDR3, the full variable domain is NAGVMQNPRHLVRRRGQEARLRCSPMKGHSHVYWYRQLPEEGLKFMVYLQKENIIDESGMPKERFSAEFPKEGPSILRIQQVVRGDSAAYFCASSPTHTGGETQYFGPGTRLLVL.

This clone came up once. The gene calls are TRBV27 and TRBJ2-1; the D gene is possibly TRBD2 (5 bases). V was pared by 3 bases and J by 8 bases, with 14 bases between. The CDR3 sequence is 14 residues long. Germline lookup yields CDR1 MNHEY and CDR2 SMNVEV (reference sequence). CDR3 loop: CASSFGPAGDEQFF. In nucleotides, the CDR3 is TGTGCCAGCAGTTTCGGGCCGGCCGGGGATGAGCAGTTCTTC.

V usage is TRBV9 and J usage is TRBJ2-2; 11 positions agree with TRBD2. Germline V gene data show CDR1 as SGDLS and CDR2 as YYNGEE. V lost 1 base and J lost 7; bases outside the gene matches: 12. There are 18 residues in the CDR3. The CDR3 DNA is TGTGCCAGCAGCGTAAAGATGGTAGCGGGAGGGCCGAGCGGGGAGCTGTTTTTT. This encodes CASSVKMVAGGPSGELFF.

This clone was detected only a few times. The V and J genes are TRBV4-1 and TRBJ2-1, with TRBD2 matching over 9 bases. This CDR3 spans 21 amino acids. From germline, CDR1 is MGHRA and CDR2 YSYEKL. Trimming took 4 bases from V and 7 from J; bases not matched to a gene: 26. This CDR3 is CASSPSATGLAHPAEFNEQFF. The CDR3 DNA is TGCGCCAGCAGCCCTTCGGCTACGGGACTAGCTCACCCAGCGGAATTTAATGAGCAGTTCTTC.

J is TRBJ2-1 and V is TRBV28, with 8 bases aligning to TRBD2. Germline V gene lookup returns CDR1 MDHEN and CDR2 SYDVKM. This CDR3 comprises 15 residues. V lost 3 bases, J lost 9 bases, and 10 bases stayed unmatched. CDR3 DNA sequence: TGTGCCAGCAGTTTTATCGGGAGGGGAGGCGGTGAGCAGTTCTTC. It codes for CASSFIGRGGGEQFF. Looking up the rest from reference TRBV28 and TRBJ2-1 gives the full variable domain: DVKVTQSSRYLVKRTGEKVFLECVQDMDHENMFWYRQDPGLGLRLIYFSYDVKMKEKGDIPEGYSVSREKKERFSLILESASTNQTSMYLCASSFIGRGGGEQFFGPGTRLTVL.

The chain is built from TRBV30 and TRBJ1-1, with D perhaps TRBD1 (5 bases). V gave up 2 bases and J gave up 7 bases, with 14 bases separating them. The CDR3 contains 13 residues. Per the germline V gene, CDR1 is GTSNPN and CDR2 is SVGIG (reference sequence). In DNA form, the CDR3 reads TGTGCCTGGAGTCCCCGGGGGTTGGGTGAAGCTTTCTTT. As protein: CAWSPRGLGEAFF.

The gene calls are TRBV7-8 and TRBJ1-2; 10 nucleotides line up with TRBD1. There are 14 residues in the CDR3. Trimming took 5 bases from V and 6 from J; bases not matched to a gene: 6. Germline values: CDR1 SGHVS, CDR2 FQNEAQ. The DNA for the CDR3 is TGTGCCAGCAGCCTACCGGGGACAGGGGATGGCTACACCTTC. Amino acid sequence: CASSLPGTGDGYTF.

The chain recombines TRBV6-6 with TRBJ2-5; D not certain. Trimming pared 2 bases from V and 5 bases from J, leaving 9 bases between. Per germline, CDR1 MNHNY and CDR2 SVGAGI (reference sequence). The CDR3 has 13 amino acids. CDR3 loop: CASSYRVGETQYF. As DNA, the CDR3 is TGTGCCAGCAGTTACCGGGTAGGCGAGACCCAGTACTTC.

The count of this clone is one. The chain uses TRBV2 and TRBJ2-1; no clear D gene. V lost 2 bases and J lost 8, with 7 bases in between. The CDR3 extends over 12 amino acids. The germline gives CDR1 SNHLY, CDR2 FYNNEI. The CDR3 loop reads CASSESIYEQFF. CDR3 nucleotides: TGTGCCAGCAGTGAATCTATTTATGAGCAGTTCTTC.

This chain uses TRBV6-5 with TRBJ2-1, with 7 bases aligning to TRBD2. The CDR3 extends over 13 amino acids. The V gene end was trimmed by 5 bases and the J gene end by 5 bases; junction bases not matched to a gene: 3. CDR1 is MNHEY, CDR2 SVGAGI, per germline. CDR3 region: CASSRDYNNEQFF. CDR3 nucleotide sequence: TGTGCCAGCAGTCGGGACTACAACAATGAGCAGTTCTTC.

The V gene is TRBV2, the J gene TRBJ2-2; D is uncertain. The V end was cut by 3 bases, the J end by 5 bases, with 4 bases between. This CDR3 comprises 12 residues. Germline lookup yields CDR1 SNHLY and CDR2 FYNNEI. CDR3 sequence: CASSDYTGELFF. CDR3 coding DNA: TGTGCCAGCAGTGATTATACCGGGGAGCTGTTTTTT. Full variable domain (missing parts from reference TRBV2 and TRBJ2-2): EPEVTQTPSHQVTQMGQEVILRCVPISNHLYFYWYRQILGQKVEFLVSFYNNEISEKSEIFDDQFSVERPDGSNFTLKIRSTKLEDSAMYFCASSDYTGELFFGEGSRLTVL.

V is TRBV13 and J is TRBJ2-1; 12 positions agree with TRBD2. Per germline, CDR1 PRHDT and CDR2 FYEKMQ (reference sequence). The CDR3 sequence is 14 residues long. J gave up 7 bases and V 3 bases, and 1 base lay outside the gene matches. The DNA of the CDR3 is TGTGCCAGCAGCTTCGGGACTAGCGGGAATGAGCAGTTCTTC. Its translation: CASSFGTSGNEQFF.

The gene calls are TRBV29-1 and TRBJ2-5, with a possible D match to TRBD2 (7 bases). The CDR3 has 14 residues. Trimming took off 6 bases at V and 5 bases at J, with 19 bases between the two ends. From germline, CDR1 is SQVTM and CDR2 ANQGSEA. CDR3 sequence (DNA): TGCAGCGTCGATGAGGGGGGGGCCCCGGAGACCCAGTACTTC. Amino acid sequence: CSVDEGGAPETQYF.

V and J are TRBV9 and TRBJ1-4; 8 bases align to TRBD1. V dropped 4 bases and J dropped 8; count of bases not matched to a gene: 7. CDR3 size: 14 residues. Germline V lookup: CDR1 SGDLS, CDR2 YYNGEE. Here the CDR3 DNA reads TGTGCCAGCAGCCCCGGGACAGGCAACGAAAAACTGTTTTTT. Its protein product is CASSPGTGNEKLFF.

This chain connects TRBV15 to TRBJ1-2, with 9 bases matching TRBD1. The germline CDR1 and CDR2 sequences are LNHNV and YYDKDF (reference sequence). V lost 0 bases to trimming and J lost 5 bases; unmatched junction nucleotides: 10. The CDR3 runs 17 residues. CDR3 in DNA: TGTGCCACCAGCAGAGACCGAAGGACAGGGGAGGATTATGGCTACACCTTC. It encodes CATSRDRRTGEDYGYTF.

This clone was counted a few times. V and J are TRBV18 and TRBJ1-4; D possibly corresponds to TRBD1 (6 bases). V gave up 3 bases and J gave up 8 bases, with 13 bases separating them. Germline V CDR1 and CDR2: KGHSH, LQKENI. The CDR3 is 14 residues long. Written as DNA, the CDR3 is TGTGCCAGCTCACCTAATTCAGGGACAGAAAAACTGTTTTTT. Its translation is CASSPNSGTEKLFF. Full variable domain (rest looked up from reference TRBV18 and TRBJ1-4): NAGVMQNPRHLVRRRGQEARLRCSPMKGHSHVYWYRQLPEEGLKFMVYLQKENIIDESGMPKERFSAEFPKEGPSILRIQQVVRGDSAAYFCASSPNSGTEKLFFGSGTQLSVL.

The chain joins TRBV11-2 to TRBJ2-5, with 9 nucleotides matching TRBD2. Germline CDR1 reads SGHAT; CDR2 reads FQNNGV. This CDR3 has 20 amino acids. The trim removed 0 bases at V and 2 bases at J, leaving 16 bases unmatched. The CDR3 region has the DNA TGTGCCAGCAGCTTAGATTTAGGCGGGAGGGCCACGACTTTACAAGAGACCCAGTACTTC. It codes for CASSLDLGGRATTLQETQYF. The full variable domain, rest sourced from reference TRBV11-2 and TRBJ2-5, is EAGVAQSPRYKIIEKRQSVAFWCNPISGHATLYWYQQILGQGPKLLIQFQNNGVVDDSQLPKDRFSAERLKGVDSTLKIQPAKLEDSAVYLCASSLDLGGRATTLQETQYFGPGTRLLVL.

This clone was detected only a few times. This chain uses TRBV5-4 with TRBJ1-1, with D uncertain. Trimming stripped 4 bases from V and 3 bases from J, with 4 bases between. CDR1 and CDR2 (germline): SGHNT, YYREEE (reference sequence). The CDR3 is 11 amino acids. CDR3 in DNA: TGTGCCAGCAGCGAGGACACTGAAGCTTTCTTT. It yields the protein CASSEDTEAFF.